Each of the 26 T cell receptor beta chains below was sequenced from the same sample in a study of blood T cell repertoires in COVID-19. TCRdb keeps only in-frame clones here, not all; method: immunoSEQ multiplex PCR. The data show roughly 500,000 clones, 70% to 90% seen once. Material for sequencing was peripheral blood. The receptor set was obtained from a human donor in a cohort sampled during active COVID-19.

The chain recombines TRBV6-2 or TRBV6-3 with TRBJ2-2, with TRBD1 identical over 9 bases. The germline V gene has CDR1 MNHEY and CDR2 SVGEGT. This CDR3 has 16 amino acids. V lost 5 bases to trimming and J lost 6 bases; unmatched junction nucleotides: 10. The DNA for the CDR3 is TGTGCCAGCAGTGACCATGACAGGGGGAGCGCCGGGGAGCTGTTTTTT. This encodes CASSDHDRGSAGELFF.

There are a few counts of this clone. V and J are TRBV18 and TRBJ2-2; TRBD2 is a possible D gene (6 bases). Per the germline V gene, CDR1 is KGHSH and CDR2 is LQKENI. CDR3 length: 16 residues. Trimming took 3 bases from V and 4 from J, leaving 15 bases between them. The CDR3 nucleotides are TGTGCCAGCTCACCGCGGGGTAGCGGCATCACCGGGGAGCTGTTTTTT. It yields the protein CASSPRGSGITGELFF. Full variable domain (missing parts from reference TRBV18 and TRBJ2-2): NAGVMQNPRHLVRRRGQEARLRCSPMKGHSHVYWYRQLPEEGLKFMVYLQKENIIDESGMPKERFSAEFPKEGPSILRIQQVVRGDSAAYFCASSPRGSGITGELFFGEGSRLTVL.

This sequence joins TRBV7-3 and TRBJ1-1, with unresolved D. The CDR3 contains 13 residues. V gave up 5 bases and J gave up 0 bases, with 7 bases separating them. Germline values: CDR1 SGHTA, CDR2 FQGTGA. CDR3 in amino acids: CASSPSMNTEAFF. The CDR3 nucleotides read TGTGCCAGCAGCCCAAGCATGAACACTGAAGCTTTCTTT.

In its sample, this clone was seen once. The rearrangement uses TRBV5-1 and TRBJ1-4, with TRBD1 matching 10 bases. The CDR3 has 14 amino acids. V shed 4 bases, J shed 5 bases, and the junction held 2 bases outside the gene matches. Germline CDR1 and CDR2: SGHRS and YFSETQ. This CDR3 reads CASSVDRGNEKLFF. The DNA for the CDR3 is TGCGCCAGCAGCGTGGACAGGGGGAATGAAAAACTGTTTTTT.

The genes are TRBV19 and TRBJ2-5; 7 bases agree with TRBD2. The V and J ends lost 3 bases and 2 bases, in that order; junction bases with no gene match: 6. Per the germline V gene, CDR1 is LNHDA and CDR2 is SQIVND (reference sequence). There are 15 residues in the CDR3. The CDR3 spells CASSMTGGGQETQYF. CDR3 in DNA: TGTGCCAGTAGTATGACCGGCGGGGGTCAAGAGACCCAGTACTTC.

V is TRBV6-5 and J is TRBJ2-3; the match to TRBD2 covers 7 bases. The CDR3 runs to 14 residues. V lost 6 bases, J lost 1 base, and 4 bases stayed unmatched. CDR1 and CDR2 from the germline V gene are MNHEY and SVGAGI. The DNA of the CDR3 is TGTGCCAGCAGGGGAACTAGCGGCACAGATACGCAGTATTTT. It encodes CASRGTSGTDTQYF.

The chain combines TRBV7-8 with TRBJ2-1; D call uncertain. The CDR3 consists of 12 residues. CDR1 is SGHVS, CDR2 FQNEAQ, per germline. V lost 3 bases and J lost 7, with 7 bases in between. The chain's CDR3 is CASSFYYNEQFF. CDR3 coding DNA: TGTGCCAGCAGCTTTTATTATAATGAGCAGTTCTTC.

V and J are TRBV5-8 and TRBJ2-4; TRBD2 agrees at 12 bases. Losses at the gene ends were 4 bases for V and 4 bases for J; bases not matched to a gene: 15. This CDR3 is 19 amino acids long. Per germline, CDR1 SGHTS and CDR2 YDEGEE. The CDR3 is CASSGGTSGPLVGKNIQYF. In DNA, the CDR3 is TGTGCCAGCAGCGGCGGGACTAGCGGGCCCCTGGTCGGTAAAAACATTCAGTACTTC.

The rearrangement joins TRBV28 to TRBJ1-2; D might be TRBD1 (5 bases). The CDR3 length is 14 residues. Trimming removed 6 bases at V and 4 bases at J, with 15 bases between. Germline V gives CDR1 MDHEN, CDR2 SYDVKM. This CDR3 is CASSYFRVSYGYTF. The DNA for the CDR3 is TGTGCCAGCAGCTACTTCAGGGTCAGCTATGGCTACACCTTC.

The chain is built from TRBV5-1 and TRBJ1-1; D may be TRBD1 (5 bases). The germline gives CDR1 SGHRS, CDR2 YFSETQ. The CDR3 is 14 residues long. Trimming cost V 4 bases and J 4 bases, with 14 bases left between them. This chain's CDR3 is CASSGGGLGTEAFF. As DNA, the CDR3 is TGCGCCAGCAGCGGGGGGGGACTTGGCACTGAAGCTTTCTTT.

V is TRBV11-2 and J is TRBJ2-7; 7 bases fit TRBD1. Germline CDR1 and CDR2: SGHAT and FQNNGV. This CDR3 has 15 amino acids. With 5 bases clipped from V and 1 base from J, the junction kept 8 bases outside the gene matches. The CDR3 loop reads CASSRPGQVSYEQYF. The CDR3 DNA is TGTGCCAGCAGCCGACCCGGACAGGTATCCTACGAGCAGTACTTC.

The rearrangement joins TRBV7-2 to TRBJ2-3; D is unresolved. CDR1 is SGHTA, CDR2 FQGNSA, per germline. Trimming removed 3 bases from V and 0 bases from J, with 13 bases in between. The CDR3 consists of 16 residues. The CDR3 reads CASSLTGRISTDTQYF. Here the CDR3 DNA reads TGTGCCAGCAGCTTGACGGGTCGGATAAGCACAGATACGCAGTATTTT.

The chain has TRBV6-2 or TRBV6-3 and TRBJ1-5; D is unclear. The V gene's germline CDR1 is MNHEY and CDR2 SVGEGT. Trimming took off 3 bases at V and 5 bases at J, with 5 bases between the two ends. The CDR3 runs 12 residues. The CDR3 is CASSYGDQPQHF. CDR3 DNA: TGTGCCAGCAGTTATGGAGATCAGCCCCAGCATTTT.

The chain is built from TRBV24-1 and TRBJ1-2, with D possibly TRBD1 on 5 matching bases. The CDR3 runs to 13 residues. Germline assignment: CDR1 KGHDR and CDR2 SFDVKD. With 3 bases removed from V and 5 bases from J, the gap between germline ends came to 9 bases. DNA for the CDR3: TGTGCCACCAGTGATCAGGGTCCGTATGGCTACACCTTC. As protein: CATSDQGPYGYTF.

The CDR3, as DNA: TGTGCCAGCAGCCCCAGGGGGCGGGCAGCTTTCTTT. This translates into CASSPRGRAAFF. V is TRBV6-5 and J is TRBJ1-1; 8 bases map to TRBD1. The V gene end was trimmed by 6 bases and the J gene end by 10 bases; junction bases not matched to a gene: 7. This CDR3 is built from 12 residues. Germline loops: CDR1 MNHEY, CDR2 SVGAGI.

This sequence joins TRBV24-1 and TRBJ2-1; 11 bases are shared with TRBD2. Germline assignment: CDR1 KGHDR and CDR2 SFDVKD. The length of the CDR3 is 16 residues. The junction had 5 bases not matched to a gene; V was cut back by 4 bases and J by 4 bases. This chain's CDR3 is CATSDLTSGAYNEQFF. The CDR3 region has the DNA TGTGCCACCAGTGACTTGACTAGCGGGGCATACAATGAGCAGTTCTTC.

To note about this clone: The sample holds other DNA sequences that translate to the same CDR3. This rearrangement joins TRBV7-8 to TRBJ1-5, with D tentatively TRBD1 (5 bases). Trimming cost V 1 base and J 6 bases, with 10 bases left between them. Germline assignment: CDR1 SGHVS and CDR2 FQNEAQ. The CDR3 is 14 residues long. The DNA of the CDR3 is TGTGCCAGCAGCTTAGAGAGGGGAGGTCAGCCCCAGCATTTT. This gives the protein CASSLERGGQPQHF.

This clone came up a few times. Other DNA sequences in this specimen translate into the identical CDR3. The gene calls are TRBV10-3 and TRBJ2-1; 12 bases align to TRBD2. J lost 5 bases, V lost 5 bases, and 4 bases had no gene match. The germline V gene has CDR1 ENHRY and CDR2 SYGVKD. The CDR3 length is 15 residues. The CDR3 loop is CAISPLAGGNNEQFF. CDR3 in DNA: TGTGCCATCAGTCCCCTAGCGGGAGGGAACAATGAGCAGTTCTTC.

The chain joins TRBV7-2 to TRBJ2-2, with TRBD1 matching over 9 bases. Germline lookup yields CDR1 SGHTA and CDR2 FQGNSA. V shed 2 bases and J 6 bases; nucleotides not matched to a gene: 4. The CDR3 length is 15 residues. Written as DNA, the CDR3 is TGTGCCAGCAGCTTACGGACAGGGGTCGCCGGGGAGCTGTTTTTT. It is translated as CASSLRTGVAGELFF.

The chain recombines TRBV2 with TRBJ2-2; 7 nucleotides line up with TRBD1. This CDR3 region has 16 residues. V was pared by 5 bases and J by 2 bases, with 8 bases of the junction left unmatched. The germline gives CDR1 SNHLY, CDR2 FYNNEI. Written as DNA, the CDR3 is TGTGCCAGCAGTCCTCGTGGGGACAGAAACACCGGGGAGCTGTTTTTT. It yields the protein CASSPRGDRNTGELFF.

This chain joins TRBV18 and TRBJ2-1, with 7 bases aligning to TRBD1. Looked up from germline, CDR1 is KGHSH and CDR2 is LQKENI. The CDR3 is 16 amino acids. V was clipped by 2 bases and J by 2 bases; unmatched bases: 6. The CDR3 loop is CASSPNVGTAYNEQFF. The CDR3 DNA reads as TGTGCCAGCTCACCAAACGTCGGGACAGCCTACAATGAGCAGTTCTTC.

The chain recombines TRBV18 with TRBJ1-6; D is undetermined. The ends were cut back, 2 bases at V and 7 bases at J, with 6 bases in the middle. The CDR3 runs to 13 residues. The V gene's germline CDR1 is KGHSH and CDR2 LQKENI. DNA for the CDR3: TGTGCCAGCTCACCAGGCGGGAATTCACCCCTCCACTTT. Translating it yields CASSPGGNSPLHF.

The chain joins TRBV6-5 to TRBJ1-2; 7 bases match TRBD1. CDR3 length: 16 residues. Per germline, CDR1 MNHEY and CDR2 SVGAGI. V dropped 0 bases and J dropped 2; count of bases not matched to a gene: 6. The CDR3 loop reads CASSYSIGRGNYGYTF. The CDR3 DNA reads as TGTGCCAGCAGTTACTCGATAGGCAGGGGGAACTATGGCTACACCTTC.

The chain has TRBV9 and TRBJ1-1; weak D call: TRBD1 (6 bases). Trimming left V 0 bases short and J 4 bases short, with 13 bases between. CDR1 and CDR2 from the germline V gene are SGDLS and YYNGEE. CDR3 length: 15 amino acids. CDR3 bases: TGTGCCAGCAGCGTAGAACAGGGAGAGACCACTGAAGCTTTCTTT. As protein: CASSVEQGETTEAFF.

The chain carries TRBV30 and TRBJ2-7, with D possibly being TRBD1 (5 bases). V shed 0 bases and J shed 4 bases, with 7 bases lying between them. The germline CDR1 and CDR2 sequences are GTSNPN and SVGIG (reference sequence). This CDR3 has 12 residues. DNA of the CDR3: TGTGCCTGGAGTGTAAACAGGTACGAGCAGTACTTC. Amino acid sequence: CAWSVNRYEQYF.

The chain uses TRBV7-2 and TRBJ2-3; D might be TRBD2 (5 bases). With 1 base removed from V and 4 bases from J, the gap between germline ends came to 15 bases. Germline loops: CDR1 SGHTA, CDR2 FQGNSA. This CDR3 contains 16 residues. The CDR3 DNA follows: TGTGCCAGCAGCTTAGTGCCCGCGGGCCCCCCAGATACGCAGTATTTT. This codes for CASSLVPAGPPDTQYF.